Presented here are 13 T cell receptor beta chains from one specimen sequenced in a study of blood T cell repertoires in COVID-19. TCRdb keeps only in-frame clones here, not all; method: immunoSEQ multiplex PCR. The table shows tens of thousands of clones, with just over 85% occurring only once. Specimen: peripheral blood. These receptor sequences come from a woman aged 80 or over with active or convalescent COVID-19.

The gene calls are TRBV5-1 and TRBJ1-2, with 8 bases fitting TRBD1. V gave up 4 bases and J gave up 4 bases; unmatched junction bases: 12. Germline CDR1 reads SGHRS; CDR2 reads YFSETQ. The CDR3 spans 16 residues. In nucleotides, the CDR3 is TGCGCCAGCAGCCCCCCCCCACAGGGGGGCGGCTATGGCTACACCTTC. This encodes CASSPPPQGGGYGYTF.

This chain connects TRBV5-1 to TRBJ2-3, with 7 nucleotides matching TRBD2. The V and J ends lost 2 bases and 0 bases, in that order; junction bases with no gene match: 3. This CDR3 comprises 15 residues. Germline CDR1 and CDR2: SGHRS and YFSETQ. The CDR3 sequence: CASSFLAESTDTQYF. In DNA form, the CDR3 reads TGCGCCAGCAGCTTCCTAGCGGAAAGCACAGATACGCAGTATTTT.

The CDR3 protein is CASSVLYEQYF. DNA of the CDR3: TGTGCCAGCAGTGTTTTATACGAGCAGTACTTC. The chain has TRBV2 and TRBJ2-7; D unclear. CDR1 is SNHLY, CDR2 FYNNEI, per germline. The CDR3 is 11 amino acids. Trimming shortened V by 4 bases and J by 4 bases, and 5 bases separated the two germline ends.

The genes are TRBV4-3 and TRBJ2-7; 10 bases map to TRBD2. Germline CDR1 is LGHNA and CDR2 is YSLEER. J lost 3 bases, V lost 3 bases, and 5 bases had no gene match. This CDR3 has 15 amino acids. Here the CDR3 reads CASSHDRLAGYEQYF. The CDR3 DNA reads TGCGCCAGCAGCCATGATCGACTAGCGGGCTACGAGCAGTACTTC.

J is TRBJ1-4 and V is TRBV5-1; TRBD1 matches at 8 bases. The CDR3 spans 15 residues. The J segment lost 0 bases and the V segment lost 6 bases, leaving 4 bases of the junction unmatched. CDR1 is SGHRS, CDR2 YFSETQ, per germline. The CDR3 is CASTGTGTTNEKLFF. In nucleotides, the CDR3 is TGCGCCAGCACCGGGACAGGTACAACTAATGAAAAACTGTTTTTT.

The rearrangement uses TRBV11-3 and TRBJ2-3; TRBD1 aligns across 8 bases. V lost 4 bases and J lost 2; bases outside the gene matches: 2. The CDR3 has 14 residues. Germline CDR1 SGHNT, CDR2 YENEEA. The CDR3 coding sequence is TGTGCCAGCAGCTCTCAGGGGGCCACAGATACGCAGTATTTT. Protein product: CASSSQGATDTQYF.

The chain has TRBV5-4 and TRBJ2-2; tentatively, D is TRBD2 (6 bases). Germline V CDR1 and CDR2: SGHNT, YYREEE (reference sequence). The CDR3 loop spans 16 amino acids. The V end lost 6 bases, the J end lost 3 bases, and 18 bases lay between the germline ends. CDR3 DNA: TGTGCCAGCACCGTCCGCCGGGACTCCTACACCGGGGAGCTGTTTTTT. This sequence encodes CASTVRRDSYTGELFF.

J is TRBJ2-1 and V is TRBV28; the D gene is possibly TRBD2 (7 bases). Germline V gene lookup returns CDR1 MDHEN and CDR2 SYDVKM. V gave up 3 bases and J gave up 7 bases, with 16 bases separating them. This CDR3 is 15 amino acids long. As DNA, the CDR3 is TGTGCCAGCAGTTTCGGGGGGCGGTACTTGAATGAGCAGTTCTTC. The encoded protein is CASSFGGRYLNEQFF.

The V and J genes are TRBV2 and TRBJ1-2; TRBD1 is a possible D gene (5 bases). Trimming removed 8 bases from V and 3 bases from J, with 13 bases in between. Germline assignment: CDR1 SNHLY and CDR2 FYNNEI. The CDR3 has 13 residues. The chain's CDR3 is CASGQGFYYGYTF. CDR3 DNA: TGTGCCAGCGGGCAGGGATTTTACTATGGCTACACCTTC.

The chain employs TRBV24-1 and TRBJ1-5; no clear D. The CDR3 covers 13 residues. The germline gives CDR1 KGHDR, CDR2 SFDVKD. The V gene lost 9 bases and the J gene lost 3 bases, with 11 bases spanning the gap. Here the CDR3 DNA reads TGTGCCACCCGAGGAGGGTTCAATCAGCCCCAGCATTTT. It is translated as CATRGGFNQPQHF.

This chain connects TRBV15 to TRBJ2-3, with TRBD2 matching 9 bases. Germline V gene sequence: CDR1 LNHNV, CDR2 YYDKDF (reference sequence). CDR3 length: 16 residues. The ends lost 8 bases at V and 1 base at J; junction bases unmatched: 10. The CDR3 nucleotides read TGTGCCACCTCTCGGAGGAAGCGGGGGGGCACAGATACGCAGTATTTT. Residues: CATSRRKRGGTDTQYF.

This chain uses TRBV10-3 with TRBJ1-1; the D gene is possibly TRBD1 (5 bases). In germline, CDR1 is ENHRY, CDR2 SYGVKD. Trimming shortened V by 9 bases and J by 2 bases, and 7 bases separated the two germline ends. The CDR3 consists of 11 residues. CDR3 nucleotides: TGTGCCATACAGGAAAACACTGAAGCTTTCTTT. It is translated as CAIQENTEAFF.

For this clone: At one end, the junction sequence differs from germline, possibly due to a read error. V usage is TRBV7-7 and J usage is TRBJ1-1; a possible D gene is TRBD1 (5 bases). The CDR3 sequence is 13 residues long. The germline gives CDR1 SSHAT, CDR2 FNYEAQ (reference sequence). CDR3 loop: CASSIGQNTEAFF. The CDR3 nucleotides read TGTGCTAGCAGCATCGGACAGAACACTGAAGCTTTCTTT.